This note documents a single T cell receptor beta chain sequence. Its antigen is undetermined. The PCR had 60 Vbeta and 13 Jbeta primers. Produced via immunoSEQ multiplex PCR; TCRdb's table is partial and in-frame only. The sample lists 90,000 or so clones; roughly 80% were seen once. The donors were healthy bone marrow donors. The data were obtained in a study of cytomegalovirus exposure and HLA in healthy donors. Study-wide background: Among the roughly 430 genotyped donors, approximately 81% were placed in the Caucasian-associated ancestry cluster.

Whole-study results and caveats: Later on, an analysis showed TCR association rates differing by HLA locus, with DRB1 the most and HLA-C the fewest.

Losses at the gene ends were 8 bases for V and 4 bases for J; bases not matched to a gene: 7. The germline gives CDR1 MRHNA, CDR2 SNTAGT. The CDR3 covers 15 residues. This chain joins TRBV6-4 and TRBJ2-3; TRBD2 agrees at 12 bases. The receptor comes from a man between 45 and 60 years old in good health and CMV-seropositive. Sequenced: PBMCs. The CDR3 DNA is TGTGCCAGCCGTGTGACTAGCGGGAGTCCAGATACGCAGTATTTT. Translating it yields CASRVTSGSPDTQYF.